This T cell receptor beta chain comes out of a study of shared clonotypes between healthy human individuals. HIV-negative, healthy adults without recent acute infections or vaccinations were the donors. The CDR3 extends over 15 amino acids. The V gene's germline CDR1 is MDHEN and CDR2 SYDVKM. V lost 8 bases to trimming and J lost 0 bases; unmatched junction nucleotides: 8. Profiled with immunoSEQ multiplex PCR; TCRdb holds only in-frame clones, not every one. The sample holds under 600,000 clones, 97% seen once. The rearrangement uses TRBV28 and TRBJ2-3; 7 bases map to TRBD2. The specimen was naive CD4+ T cells sorted from blood. Indicated subset: CD45RA+ positively selected. This TCR was sampled from a woman aged 25 to 39 in good health. The CDR3 is CASFLAGGSTDTQYF. CDR3 in DNA: TGTGCCAGCTTCCTCGCCGGGGGGAGCACAGATACGCAGTATTTT.